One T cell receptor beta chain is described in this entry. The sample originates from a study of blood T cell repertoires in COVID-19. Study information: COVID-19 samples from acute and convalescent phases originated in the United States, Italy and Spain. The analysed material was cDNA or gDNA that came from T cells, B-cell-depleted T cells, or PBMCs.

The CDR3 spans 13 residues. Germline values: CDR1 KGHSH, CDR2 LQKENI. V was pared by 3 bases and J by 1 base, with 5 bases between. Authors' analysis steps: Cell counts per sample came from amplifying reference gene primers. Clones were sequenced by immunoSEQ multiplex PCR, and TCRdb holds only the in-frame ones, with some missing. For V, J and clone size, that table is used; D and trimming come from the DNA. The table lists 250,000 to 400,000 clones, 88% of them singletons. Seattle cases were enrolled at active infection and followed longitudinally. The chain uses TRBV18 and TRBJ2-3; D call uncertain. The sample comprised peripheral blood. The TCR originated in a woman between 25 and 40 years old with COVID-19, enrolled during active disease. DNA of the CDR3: TGTGCCAGCTCACCGGCCCGCACAGATACGCAGTATTTT. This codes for CASSPARTDTQYF.